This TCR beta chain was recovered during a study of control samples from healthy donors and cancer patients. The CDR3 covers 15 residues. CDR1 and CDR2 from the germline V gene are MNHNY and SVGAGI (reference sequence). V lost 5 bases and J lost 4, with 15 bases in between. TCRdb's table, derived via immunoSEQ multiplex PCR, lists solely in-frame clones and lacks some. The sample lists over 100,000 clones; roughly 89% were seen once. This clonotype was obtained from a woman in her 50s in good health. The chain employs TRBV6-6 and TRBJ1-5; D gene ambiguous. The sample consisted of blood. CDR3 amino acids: CASSTSLPGNQPQHF. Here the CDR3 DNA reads TGTGCCAGCAGTACGTCCCTTCCCGGGAATCAGCCCCAGCATTTT.